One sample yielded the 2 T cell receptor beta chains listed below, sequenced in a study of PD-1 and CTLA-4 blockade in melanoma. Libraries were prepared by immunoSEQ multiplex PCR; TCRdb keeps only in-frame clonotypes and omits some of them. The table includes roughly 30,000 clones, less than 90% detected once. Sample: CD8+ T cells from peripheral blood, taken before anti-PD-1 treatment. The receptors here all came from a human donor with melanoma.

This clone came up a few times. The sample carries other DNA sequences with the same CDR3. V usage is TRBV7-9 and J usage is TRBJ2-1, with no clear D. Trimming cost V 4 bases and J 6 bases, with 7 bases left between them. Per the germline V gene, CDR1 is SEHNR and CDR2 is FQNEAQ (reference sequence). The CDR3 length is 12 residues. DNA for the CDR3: TGTGCCAGCAGCTGGTCGGGCAATGAGCAGTTCTTC. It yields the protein CASSWSGNEQFF.

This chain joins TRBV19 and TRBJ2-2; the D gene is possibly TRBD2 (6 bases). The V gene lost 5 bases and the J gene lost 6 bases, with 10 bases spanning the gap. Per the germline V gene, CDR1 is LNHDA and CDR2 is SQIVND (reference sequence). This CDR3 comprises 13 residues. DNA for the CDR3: TGTGCCAGTAGTGAGGGGAGGTCCGGGGAGCTGTTTTTT. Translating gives CASSEGRSGELFF.